The clone carrying this T cell receptor beta chain was seen a single time. Its antigen remains unidentified. This specimen comes from a study of Ad26.COV2.S vaccination and SARS-CoV-2 variants. Study at large: The donor was enrolled in the Ad26.COV2.S arm of the COV1001 trial. Ad26.COV2.S, an intramuscular injection, was given once or twice 56 days apart.

Findings of the study overall: There was reportedly substantial breadth in spike-specific CD8+ and CD4+ T cell responses after vaccination. Placebo recipients trailed vaccine recipients in spike-specific TCR breadth.

Germline V lookup: CDR1 SGHVS, CDR2 FQNEAQ. Trimming took off 5 bases at V and 1 base at J, with 8 bases between the two ends. This CDR3 is built from 13 residues. Sample treatment: over 15 received Ad26.COV2.S at low or high dose, single or two shots; 5 received placebo; per-sample allocation not given. Sampling took place 63 days after the first vaccine or placebo injection. TCRdb's table, derived via immunoSEQ multiplex PCR, lists solely in-frame clones and lacks some. The table lists about 380,000 clones, around 82% of them singletons. The specimen comprised peripheral blood, sampled in a trial of Ad26.COV2.S vaccine versus placebo. V usage is TRBV7-8 and J usage is TRBJ1-1, with D possibly TRBD1 on 6 matching bases. This TCR derives from a person between 18 and 59 years old who received the Ad26.COV2.S COVID-19 vaccine or a placebo. Here the CDR3 DNA reads TGTGCCAGCAGCCCGACAGGGAACACTGAAGCTTTCTTT. This translates into CASSPTGNTEAFF.